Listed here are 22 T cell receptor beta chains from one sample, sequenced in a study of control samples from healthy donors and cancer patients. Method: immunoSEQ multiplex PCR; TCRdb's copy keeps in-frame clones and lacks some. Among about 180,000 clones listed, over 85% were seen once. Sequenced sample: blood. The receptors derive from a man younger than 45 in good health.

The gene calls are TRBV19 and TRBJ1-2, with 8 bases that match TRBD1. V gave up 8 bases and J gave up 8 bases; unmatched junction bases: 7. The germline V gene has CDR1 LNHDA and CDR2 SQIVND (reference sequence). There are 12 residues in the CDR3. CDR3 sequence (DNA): TGTGCCAGTCGGGACAGGTCCCGCGGCTACACCTTC. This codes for CASRDRSRGYTF.

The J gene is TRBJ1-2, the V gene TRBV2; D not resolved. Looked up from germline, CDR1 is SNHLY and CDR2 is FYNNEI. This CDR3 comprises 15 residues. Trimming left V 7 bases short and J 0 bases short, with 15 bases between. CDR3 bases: TGTGCCAGCAAGGATAGAGAGGCCACTAACTATGGCTACACCTTC. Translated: CASKDREATNYGYTF.

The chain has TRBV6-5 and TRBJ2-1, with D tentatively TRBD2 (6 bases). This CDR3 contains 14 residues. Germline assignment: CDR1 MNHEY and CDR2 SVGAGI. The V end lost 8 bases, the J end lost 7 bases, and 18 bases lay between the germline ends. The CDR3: CASRRRESWNEQFF. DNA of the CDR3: TGTGCCAGCCGGAGGAGGGAATCGTGGAATGAGCAGTTCTTC.

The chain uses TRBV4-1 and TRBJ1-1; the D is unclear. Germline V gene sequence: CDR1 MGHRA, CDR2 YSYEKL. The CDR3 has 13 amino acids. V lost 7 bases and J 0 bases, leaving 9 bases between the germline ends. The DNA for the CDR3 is TGCGCCAGCACCTCGGCCATGAACACTGAAGCTTTCTTT. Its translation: CASTSAMNTEAFF.

The DNA of the CDR3 is TGCGCCAGCAGAAGACTAGCGGAGACCTACGAGCAGTACTTC. It yields the protein CASRRLAETYEQYF. J is TRBJ2-7 and V is TRBV5-1; 9 bases map to TRBD2. The CDR3 is 14 residues long. J gave up 2 bases and V 5 bases, and 5 bases lay outside the gene matches. CDR1 SGHRS and CDR2 YFSETQ come from the germline V gene. The variable domain in full, with the rest retrieved from reference TRBV5-1 and TRBJ2-7, is KAGVTQTPRYLIKTRGQQVTLSCSPISGHRSVSWYQQTPGQGLQFLFEYFSETQRNKGNFPGRFSGRQFSNSRSEMNVSTLELGDSALYLCASRRLAETYEQYFGPGTRLTVT.

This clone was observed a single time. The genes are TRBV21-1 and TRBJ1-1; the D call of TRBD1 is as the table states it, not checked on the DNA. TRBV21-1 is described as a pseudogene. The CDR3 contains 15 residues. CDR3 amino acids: CASSAEDRLNTEAFF. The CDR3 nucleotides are TGTGCCAGCAGCGCCGAGGACAGGTTGAACACTGAAGCTTTCTTT.

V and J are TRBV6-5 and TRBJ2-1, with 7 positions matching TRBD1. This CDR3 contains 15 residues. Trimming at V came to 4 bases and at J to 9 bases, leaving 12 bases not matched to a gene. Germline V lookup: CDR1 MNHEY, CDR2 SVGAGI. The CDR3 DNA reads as TGTGCCAGCAGTTCCGACAGGGAGTATTACGGTGAGCAGTTCTTC. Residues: CASSSDREYYGEQFF.

This chain's CDR3 is CSPRDSLLSGANVLTF. CDR3 coding DNA: TGCAGCCCCCGGGACAGTCTCCTTTCTGGGGCCAACGTCCTGACTTTC. The chain employs TRBV29-1 and TRBJ2-6, with 7 bases fitting TRBD1. Germline V gives CDR1 SQVTM, CDR2 ANQGSEA. CDR3 size: 16 residues. V lost 8 bases to trimming and J lost 1 base; unmatched junction nucleotides: 11.

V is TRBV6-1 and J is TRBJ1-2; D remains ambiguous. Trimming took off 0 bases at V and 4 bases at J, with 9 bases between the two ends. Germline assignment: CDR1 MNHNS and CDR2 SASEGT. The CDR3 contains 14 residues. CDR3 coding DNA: TGTGCCAGCAGTGAAGCGATTTCTCTCTATGGCTACACCTTC. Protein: CASSEAISLYGYTF.

The CDR3: CASSLGTGEGQPQHF. As DNA, the CDR3 is TGTGCCAGCAGTTTGGGGACAGGGGAAGGACAGCCCCAGCATTTT. The V and J genes are TRBV28 and TRBJ1-5; 10 nucleotides align to TRBD1. The CDR3 has 15 residues. Germline-derived CDR1 and CDR2 are MDHEN and SYDVKM. J lost 7 bases, V lost 3 bases, and 6 bases had no gene match.

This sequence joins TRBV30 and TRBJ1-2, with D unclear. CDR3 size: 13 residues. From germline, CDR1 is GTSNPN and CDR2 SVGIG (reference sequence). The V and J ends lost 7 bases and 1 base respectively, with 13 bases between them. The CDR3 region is CASHGSVNYGYTF. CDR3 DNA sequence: TGTGCCTCTCACGGGAGTGTTAACTATGGCTACACCTTC.

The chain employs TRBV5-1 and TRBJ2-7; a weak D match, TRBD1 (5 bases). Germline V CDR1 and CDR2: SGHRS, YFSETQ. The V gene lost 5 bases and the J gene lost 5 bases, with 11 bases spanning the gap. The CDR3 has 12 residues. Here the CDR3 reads CASSSQGNEQYF. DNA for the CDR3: TGCGCCAGCAGTTCCCAGGGTAACGAGCAGTACTTC. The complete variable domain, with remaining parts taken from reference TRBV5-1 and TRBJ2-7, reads KAGVTQTPRYLIKTRGQQVTLSCSPISGHRSVSWYQQTPGQGLQFLFEYFSETQRNKGNFPGRFSGRQFSNSRSEMNVSTLELGDSALYLCASSSQGNEQYFGPGTRLTVT.

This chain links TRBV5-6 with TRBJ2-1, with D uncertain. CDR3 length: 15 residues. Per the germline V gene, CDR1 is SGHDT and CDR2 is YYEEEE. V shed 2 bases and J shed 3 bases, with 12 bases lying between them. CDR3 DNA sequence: TGTGCCAGCAGCTTTGTCCAGATATACTACAATGAGCAGTTCTTC. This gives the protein CASSFVQIYYNEQFF.

The CDR3 DNA follows: TGTGCCAGCAGGGTGAGGATTTATAATTCACCCCTCCACTTT. Translation gives CASRVRIYNSPLHF. The chain uses TRBV28 and TRBJ1-6; D is unresolved. CDR3 length: 14 amino acids. V was shortened by 6 bases and J by 4 bases, with 10 bases between the two germline ends. Per germline, CDR1 MDHEN and CDR2 SYDVKM. Looking up the rest from reference TRBV28 and TRBJ1-6 gives the full variable domain: DVKVTQSSRYLVKRTGEKVFLECVQDMDHENMFWYRQDPGLGLRLIYFSYDVKMKEKGDIPEGYSVSREKKERFSLILESASTNQTSMYLCASRVRIYNSPLHFGNGTRLTVT.

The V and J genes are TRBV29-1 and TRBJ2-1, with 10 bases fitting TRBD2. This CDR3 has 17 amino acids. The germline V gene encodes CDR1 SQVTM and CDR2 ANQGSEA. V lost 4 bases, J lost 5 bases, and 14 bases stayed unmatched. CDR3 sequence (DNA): TGCAGCGTTGCTAAGCGGGAGGGCTCGAAGCGCAACAATGAGCAGTTCTTC. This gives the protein CSVAKREGSKRNNEQFF.

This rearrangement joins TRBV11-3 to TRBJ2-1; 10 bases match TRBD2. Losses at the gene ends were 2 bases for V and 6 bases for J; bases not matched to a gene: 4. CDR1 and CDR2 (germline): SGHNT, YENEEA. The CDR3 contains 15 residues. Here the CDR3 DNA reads TGTGCCAGCAGCTTATCTCTAGCGGGAGCCAATGAGCAGTTCTTC. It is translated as CASSLSLAGANEQFF.

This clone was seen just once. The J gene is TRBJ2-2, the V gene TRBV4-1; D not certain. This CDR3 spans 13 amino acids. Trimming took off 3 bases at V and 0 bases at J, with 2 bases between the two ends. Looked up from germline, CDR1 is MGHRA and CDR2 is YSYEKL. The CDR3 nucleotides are TGCGCCAGCAGCCAGCCGAACACCGGGGAGCTGTTTTTT. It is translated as CASSQPNTGELFF.

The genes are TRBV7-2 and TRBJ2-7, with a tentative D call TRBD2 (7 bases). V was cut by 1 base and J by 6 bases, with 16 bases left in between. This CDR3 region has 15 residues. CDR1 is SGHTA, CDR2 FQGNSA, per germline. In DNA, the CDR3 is TGTGCCAGCAGCTTAGTGGGGAGGGGGGGGTCCGAGCAGTACTTC. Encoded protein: CASSLVGRGGSEQYF.

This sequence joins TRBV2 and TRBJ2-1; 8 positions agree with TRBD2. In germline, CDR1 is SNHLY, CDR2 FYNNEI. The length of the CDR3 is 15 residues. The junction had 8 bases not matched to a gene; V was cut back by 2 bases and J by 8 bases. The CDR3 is CASSETGGPGDEQFF. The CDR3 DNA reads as TGTGCCAGCAGTGAAACGGGGGGGCCGGGAGATGAGCAGTTCTTC.

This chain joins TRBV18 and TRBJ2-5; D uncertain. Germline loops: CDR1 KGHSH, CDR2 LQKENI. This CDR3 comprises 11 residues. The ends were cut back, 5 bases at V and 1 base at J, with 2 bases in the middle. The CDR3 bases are TGTGCCAGCTCAATCCAAGAGACCCAGTACTTC. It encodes CASSIQETQYF.

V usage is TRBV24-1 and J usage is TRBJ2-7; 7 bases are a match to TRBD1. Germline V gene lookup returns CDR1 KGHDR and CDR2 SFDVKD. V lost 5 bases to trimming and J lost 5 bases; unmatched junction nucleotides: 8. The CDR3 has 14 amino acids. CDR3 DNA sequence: TGTGCCACCAGTGCTACAGGGGACGTCCACGAGCAGTACTTC. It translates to CATSATGDVHEQYF.

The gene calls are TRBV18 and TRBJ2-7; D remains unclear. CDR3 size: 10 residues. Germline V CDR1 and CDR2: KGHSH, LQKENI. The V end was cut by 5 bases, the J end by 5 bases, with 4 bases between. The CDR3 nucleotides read TGTGCCAGCTCAGGGAACGAGCAGTACTTC. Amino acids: CASSGNEQYF. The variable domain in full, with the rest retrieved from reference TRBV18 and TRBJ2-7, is NAGVMQNPRHLVRRRGQEARLRCSPMKGHSHVYWYRQLPEEGLKFMVYLQKENIIDESGMPKERFSAEFPKEGPSILRIQQVVRGDSAAYFCASSGNEQYFGPGTRLTVT.